The 23 T cell receptor beta chains below were found in one sample sequenced in a study of Ad26.COV2.S vaccination and SARS-CoV-2 variants. Here immunoSEQ multiplex PCR was the method, and the copy in TCRdb shows in-frame clones only, minus some. Of 300,000 to 400,000 clones in the sample, approximately 85% were seen once. Specified treatment: some 19 received Ad26.COV2.S at low or high dose, single or two shots; 5 received placebo; per-sample allocation not given. Each sample was drawn 63 days after the first injection (of vaccine or placebo). The sequencing here drew on peripheral blood, taken in a trial of Ad26.COV2.S vaccine versus placebo. These receptor sequences come from a person between 18 and 65 years old who received the Ad26.COV2.S COVID-19 vaccine or a placebo.

This rearrangement joins TRBV5-6 to TRBJ2-6; D gene ambiguous. The CDR3 length is 18 residues. CDR1 SGHDT and CDR2 YYEEEE come from the germline V gene. V lost 6 bases and J lost 0, with 19 bases in between. Here the CDR3 reads CASTPQTLRLSGANVLTF. CDR3 coding DNA: TGTGCCAGCACCCCACAGACCCTCCGCCTCTCTGGGGCCAACGTCCTGACTTTC.

The chain joins TRBV2 to TRBJ1-5; D remains ambiguous. Germline V gene data show CDR1 as SNHLY and CDR2 as FYNNEI. Trimming took 7 bases from V and 1 from J, leaving 17 bases between them. This CDR3 has 16 residues. CDR3 loop: CASTRRPFGSNQPQHF. CDR3 DNA: TGTGCCAGCACCAGGCGCCCATTCGGGAGCAATCAGCCCCAGCATTTT. Full variable domain (rest looked up from reference TRBV2 and TRBJ1-5): EPEVTQTPSHQVTQMGQEVILRCVPISNHLYFYWYRQILGQKVEFLVSFYNNEISEKSEIFDDQFSVERPDGSNFTLKIRSTKLEDSAMYFCASTRRPFGSNQPQHFGDGTRLSIL.

The rearrangement uses TRBV18 and TRBJ1-1; maybe TRBD1 (5 bases). Trimming stripped 11 bases from V and 1 base from J, with 14 bases between. CDR1 is KGHSH and CDR2 is LQKENI in the germline V gene. There are 13 residues in the CDR3. CDR3 sequence: CASGRQGNTEAFF. The CDR3 nucleotides read TGTGCCTCAGGCAGGCAGGGGAACACTGAAGCTTTCTTT.

This CDR3 reads CASSLRGEAEAFF. The CDR3 nucleotides read TGTGCCAGCAGCTTAAGAGGGGAGGCTGAAGCTTTCTTT. This chain connects TRBV11-2 to TRBJ1-1; perhaps TRBD1 as D (5 bases). The CDR3 length is 13 residues. Germline assignment: CDR1 SGHAT and CDR2 FQNNGV. The V end lost 2 bases, the J end lost 6 bases, and 10 bases lay between the germline ends. The variable domain in full, with the rest retrieved from reference TRBV11-2 and TRBJ1-1, is EAGVAQSPRYKIIEKRQSVAFWCNPISGHATLYWYQQILGQGPKLLIQFQNNGVVDDSQLPKDRFSAERLKGVDSTLKIQPAKLEDSAVYLCASSLRGEAEAFFGQGTRLTVV.

CDR3: CASSRLRGATQETQYF. The CDR3 nucleotides read TGCGCCAGCAGCCGCCTCAGGGGGGCTACCCAAGAGACCCAGTACTTC. V and J are TRBV10-1 and TRBJ2-5; a weak D match, TRBD1 (7 bases). V was cut by 6 bases and J by 1 base, with 18 bases left in between. The CDR3 has 16 amino acids. Germline CDR1 and CDR2: WNHNN and SYGVQD (reference sequence).

This chain links TRBV7-2 with TRBJ2-2; D might be TRBD2 (5 bases). V shed 1 base and J shed 1 base, with 13 bases lying between them. The V gene's germline CDR1 is SGHTA and CDR2 FQGNSA. CDR3 length equals 17 residues. The CDR3 loop reads CASSLDPVGKNTGELFF. As DNA, the CDR3 is TGTGCCAGCAGCTTAGATCCCGTCGGGAAGAACACCGGGGAGCTGTTTTTT.

The chain combines TRBV2 with TRBJ2-3, with D possibly TRBD2 on 6 matching bases. This CDR3 comprises 16 residues. With 3 bases removed from V and 5 bases from J, the gap between germline ends came to 18 bases. Germline V gene data show CDR1 as SNHLY and CDR2 as FYNNEI. CDR3 region: CASSEFGGSGGDTQYF. The CDR3 coding sequence is TGTGCCAGCAGTGAGTTTGGGGGGAGCGGTGGAGATACGCAGTATTTT.

V gene TRBV14 combines with J gene TRBJ2-5; possibly TRBD2 for D (6 bases). The CDR3 runs 15 residues. The ends were cut back, 1 base at V and 5 bases at J, with 14 bases in the middle. Germline values: CDR1 SGHDN, CDR2 FVKESK. CDR3 bases: TGTGCCAGCAGCCAAGCGCTGGGAGGCGGGGAGACCCAGTACTTC. Residues: CASSQALGGGETQYF. The variable domain in full, completed from reference TRBV14 and TRBJ2-5, reads EAGVTQFPSHSVIEKGQTVTLRCDPISGHDNLYWYRRVMGKEIKFLLHFVKESKQDESGMPNNRFLAERTGGTYSTLKVQPAELEDSGVYFCASSQALGGGETQYFGPGTRLLVL.

The chain has TRBV27 and TRBJ2-2, with TRBD1 as a possible D gene (6 bases). Per germline, CDR1 MNHEY and CDR2 SMNVEV (reference sequence). This CDR3 is 16 amino acids long. The V end was cut by 2 bases, the J end by 0 bases, with 10 bases between. This CDR3 reads CASSLLDRPNTGELFF. CDR3 nucleotide sequence: TGTGCCAGCAGTTTACTTGACAGGCCGAACACCGGGGAGCTGTTTTTT.

V is TRBV7-8 and J is TRBJ2-5; the D gene is possibly TRBD1 (5 bases). Trimming removed 5 bases at V and 3 bases at J, with 10 bases between. Germline V gives CDR1 SGHVS, CDR2 FQNEAQ. CDR3 length equals 13 residues. CDR3 coding DNA: TGTGCCAGCAGCCAAGGGGTGAAAGAGACCCAGTACTTC. This sequence encodes CASSQGVKETQYF.

The J gene is TRBJ1-5, the V gene TRBV6-2 or TRBV6-3; D gene unclear. CDR1 is MNHEY and CDR2 is SVGEGT in the germline V gene. V shed 2 bases and J shed 6 bases, with 5 bases lying between them. CDR3 size: 12 residues. CDR3 protein: CASSYRSQPQHF. The CDR3 DNA sequence: TGTGCCAGCAGTTACAGGAGTCAGCCCCAGCATTTT.

The CDR3, as DNA: TGTGCCAGCAGCTTATTTTTGTTGAGGCAGGGGCCCTACGAGCAGTACTTC. It translates to CASSLFLLRQGPYEQYF. The chain couples TRBV7-9 to TRBJ2-7; a possible D gene is TRBD1 (6 bases). CDR1 and CDR2 (germline): SEHNR, FQNEAQ (reference sequence). The V and J ends lost 2 bases and 2 bases respectively, with 19 bases between them. The CDR3 runs to 17 residues.

J is TRBJ2-5 and V is TRBV3-1 (or the pseudogene TRBV3-2); 10 bases fit TRBD2. V shed 5 bases and J 7 bases; nucleotides not matched to a gene: 7. Germline V CDR1 and CDR2: LGHDT, YNNKEL (reference sequence). The CDR3 consists of 14 residues. CDR3 amino acids: CASSVLAGWGTQYF. DNA for the CDR3: TGTGCCAGCAGCGTACTAGCGGGGTGGGGGACCCAGTACTTC.

The chain recombines TRBV13 with TRBJ1-1; a weak D match, TRBD1 (5 bases). CDR3 length: 12 residues. Trimming cost V 2 bases and J 5 bases, with 6 bases left between them. Germline V CDR1 and CDR2: PRHDT, FYEKMQ (reference sequence). CDR3 loop: CASSLRGTEAFF. Here the CDR3 DNA reads TGTGCCAGCAGCTTACGGGGGACTGAAGCTTTCTTT.

As for this clone: Just one base apart from a much larger clone, this may be a read error. The V gene is TRBV5-1, the J gene TRBJ1-2, with a tentative D call TRBD1 (6 bases). V dropped 4 bases and J dropped 4 bases, with 17 bases sitting between them. The CDR3 is made up of 15 amino acids. The germline V gene encodes CDR1 SGHRS and CDR2 YFSETQ. The DNA of the CDR3 is TGCGCCAGCAGCCCGGGGGCAGGGCCACTCTATGGCTACACCTTC. Translation: CASSPGAGPLYGYTF.

The rearrangement uses TRBV3-1 (or the pseudogene TRBV3-2) and TRBJ2-1; 11 bases are shared with TRBD2. This CDR3 contains 19 residues. V lost 0 bases to trimming and J lost 0 bases; unmatched junction nucleotides: 7. Germline V gene data show CDR1 as LGHDT and CDR2 as YNNKEL (reference sequence). As DNA, the CDR3 is TGTGCCAGCAGCCAAGATCAACTAGCGGGGGCCCTCTCCTACAATGAGCAGTTCTTC. The encoded protein is CASSQDQLAGALSYNEQFF.

The rearrangement joins TRBV4-3 to TRBJ1-4; tentatively, D is TRBD1 (6 bases). The length of the CDR3 is 19 residues. Germline V CDR1 and CDR2: LGHNA, YSLEER. V lost 3 bases to trimming and J lost 3 bases, with 23 bases between them. The CDR3 reads CASSHSLGPSRGPNEKLFF. The CDR3 nucleotides are TGCGCCAGCAGCCACAGTCTTGGGCCCAGTCGGGGGCCTAATGAAAAACTGTTTTTT.

V is TRBV10-3 and J is TRBJ2-7; 14 positions match TRBD2. Germline V CDR1 and CDR2: ENHRY, SYGVKD. The CDR3 is 16 residues long. The ends lost 6 bases at V and 3 bases at J; junction bases unmatched: 7. The CDR3 protein is CAISPGLAGGSYEQYF. As DNA, the CDR3 is TGTGCCATCAGCCCTGGACTAGCGGGAGGTAGCTACGAGCAGTACTTC.

The chain joins TRBV3-1 (or the pseudogene TRBV3-2) to TRBJ2-5; D could derive from TRBD1 or TRBD2 (5 bases each). CDR1 LGHDT and CDR2 YNNKEL come from the germline V gene (reference sequence). The CDR3 totals 15 residues. V lost 7 bases and J 2 bases, leaving 17 bases between the germline ends. The CDR3 DNA is TGTGCCAGCACTCAGGGAGATGCGGGTCAAGAGACCCAGTACTTC. This encodes CASTQGDAGQETQYF.

This chain connects TRBV10-3 to TRBJ2-7; 7 nucleotides align to TRBD2. Germline V lookup: CDR1 ENHRY, CDR2 SYGVKD. V lost 2 bases, J lost 1 base, and 8 bases stayed unmatched. This CDR3 comprises 16 residues. CDR3 residues: CAISEITSALSYEQYF. The CDR3 nucleotides read TGTGCCATCAGTGAGATCACTAGCGCATTATCCTACGAGCAGTACTTC.

The chain couples TRBV7-2 to TRBJ2-7, with 8 nucleotides matching TRBD2. Germline CDR1 and CDR2: SGHTA and FQGNSA. After removal of 5 bases from V and 6 bases from J, the junction contained 6 bases not matched to a gene. The CDR3 spans 13 residues. The DNA of the CDR3 is TGTGCCAGCAGCGACGCCGGGAGGGGCGAGCAGTACTTC. It is translated as CASSDAGRGEQYF.

This clone showed up just a few times. The chain combines TRBV30 with TRBJ2-6, with a possible D match to TRBD2 (5 bases). There are 14 residues in the CDR3. Trimming pared 5 bases from V and 0 bases from J, leaving 8 bases between. Germline CDR1 GTSNPN, CDR2 SVGIG (reference sequence). The CDR3 sequence: CAWRDISGANVLTF. CDR3 bases: TGTGCCTGGCGGGATATCTCTGGGGCCAACGTCCTGACTTTC.

The chain employs TRBV11-2 and TRBJ2-6, with 9 bases aligning to TRBD1. CDR1 SGHAT and CDR2 FQNNGV come from the germline V gene. V was clipped by 4 bases and J by 2 bases; unmatched bases: 0. CDR3 length: 15 amino acids. In nucleotides, the CDR3 is TGTGCCAGCAGCTGGGACAGGGCTGGGGCCAACGTCCTGACTTTC. This codes for CASSWDRAGANVLTF. The full variable domain, its missing parts supplied by reference TRBV11-2 and TRBJ2-6, is EAGVAQSPRYKIIEKRQSVAFWCNPISGHATLYWYQQILGQGPKLLIQFQNNGVVDDSQLPKDRFSAERLKGVDSTLKIQPAKLEDSAVYLCASSWDRAGANVLTFGAGSRLTVL.